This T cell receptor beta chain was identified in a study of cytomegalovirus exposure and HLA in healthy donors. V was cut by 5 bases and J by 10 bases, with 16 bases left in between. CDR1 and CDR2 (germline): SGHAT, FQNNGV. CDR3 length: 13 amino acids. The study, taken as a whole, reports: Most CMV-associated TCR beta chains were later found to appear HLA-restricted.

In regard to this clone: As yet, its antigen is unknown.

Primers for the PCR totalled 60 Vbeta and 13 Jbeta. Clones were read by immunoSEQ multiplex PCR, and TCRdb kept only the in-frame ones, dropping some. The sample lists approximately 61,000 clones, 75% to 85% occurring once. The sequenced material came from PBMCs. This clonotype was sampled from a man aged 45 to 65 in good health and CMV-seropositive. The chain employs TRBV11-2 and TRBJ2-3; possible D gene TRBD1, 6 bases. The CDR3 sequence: CASSPLQGFAQYF. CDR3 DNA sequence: TGTGCCAGCAGCCCATTACAGGGATTTGCGCAGTATTTT. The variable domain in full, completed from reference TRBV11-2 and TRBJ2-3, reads EAGVAQSPRYKIIEKRQSVAFWCNPISGHATLYWYQQILGQGPKLLIQFQNNGVVDDSQLPKDRFSAERLKGVDSTLKIQPAKLEDSAVYLCASSPLQGFAQYFGPGTRLTVL.